This entry is about one TCR beta chain. Its matching antigen is unknown. This record belongs to a study of T cells in localized non-small cell lung cancer. Study conclusions and caveats: In uninvolved adjacent lung, T cell clonality reached its highest value, exceeding tumor. Owing to sequencing of a solitary tumor region, heterogeneity cannot be discounted.

Using immunoSEQ multiplex PCR, the repertoire was profiled, and TCRdb retains in-frame clones only, with some absent. This sample has 40,000 to 60,000 clones, with under 90% found just once. Germline CDR1 reads GTSNPN; CDR2 reads SVGIG (reference sequence). CDR3 size: 17 residues. V was clipped by 6 bases and J by 4 bases; unmatched bases: 14. This clonotype was obtained from a man aged 40 to 75 with stage III lung adenocarcinoma. This specimen consisted of peripheral blood mononuclear cells, obtained before any cancer treatment. V and J are TRBV30 and TRBJ1-5; 11 bases are shared with TRBD1. Here the CDR3 reads CACTAGTGGGINQPQHF. CDR3 DNA: TGTGCCTGCACCGCCGGGACAGGGGGTGGAATTAATCAGCCCCAGCATTTT.